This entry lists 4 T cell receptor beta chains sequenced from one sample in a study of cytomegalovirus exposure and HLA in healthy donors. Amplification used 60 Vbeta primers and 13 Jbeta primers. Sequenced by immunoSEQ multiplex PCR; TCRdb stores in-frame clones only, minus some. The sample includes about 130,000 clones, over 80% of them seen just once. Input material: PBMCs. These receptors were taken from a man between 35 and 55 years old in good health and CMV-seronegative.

CDR3 amino acids: CASSQDVLWTGPQETQYF. The CDR3, as DNA: TGCGCCAGCAGCCAAGATGTCCTATGGACAGGGCCCCAAGAGACCCAGTACTTC. The chain combines TRBV4-1 with TRBJ2-5, with 8 nucleotides matching TRBD1. This CDR3 has 18 residues. Trimming removed 0 bases from V and 1 base from J; junction bases left unmatched: 10. The germline CDR1 and CDR2 sequences are MGHRA and YSYEKL.

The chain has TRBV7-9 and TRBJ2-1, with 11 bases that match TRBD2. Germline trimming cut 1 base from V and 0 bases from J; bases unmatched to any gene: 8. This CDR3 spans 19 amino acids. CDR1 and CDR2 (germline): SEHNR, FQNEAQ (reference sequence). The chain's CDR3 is CASSLDLAGGPSSYNEQFF. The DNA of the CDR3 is TGTGCCAGCAGCTTAGACCTAGCGGGGGGCCCGAGCTCCTACAATGAGCAGTTCTTC. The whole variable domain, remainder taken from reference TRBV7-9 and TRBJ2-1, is DTGVSQNPRHKITKRGQNVTFRCDPISEHNRLYWYRQTLGQGPEFLTYFQNEAQLEKSRLLSDRFSAERPKGSFSTLEIQRTEQGDSAMYLCASSLDLAGGPSSYNEQFFGPGTRLTVL.

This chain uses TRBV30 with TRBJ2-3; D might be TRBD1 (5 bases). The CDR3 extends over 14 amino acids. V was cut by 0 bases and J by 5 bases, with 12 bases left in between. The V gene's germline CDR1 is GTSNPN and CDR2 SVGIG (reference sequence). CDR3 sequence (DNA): TGTGCCTGGAGTGTACTGGGGCGAGGAGATACGCAGTATTTT. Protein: CAWSVLGRGDTQYF.

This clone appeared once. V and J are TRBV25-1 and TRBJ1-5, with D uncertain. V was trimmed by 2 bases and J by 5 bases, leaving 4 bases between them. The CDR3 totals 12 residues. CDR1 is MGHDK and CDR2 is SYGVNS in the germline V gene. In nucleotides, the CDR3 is TGTGCCAGCAGTGAACCGGATCAGCCCCAGCATTTT. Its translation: CASSEPDQPQHF.